A single sample gave rise to the 12 T cell receptor beta chains below, sequenced in a study of T cells in Graves' hyperthyroidism and ophthalmopathy (dated by TCRdb to between 2019 and 2020). Libraries were prepared through multiplex PCR. Instrument on record: Illumina HiSeq 2000. TCR beta CDR3 regions were amplified from RNA transcripts. The first round of RT-PCR for the TCR CDR3 was performed with the HTBI primer set and the Qiagen OneStep RT-PCR kit. TCRdb trimmed the raw reads at Q25, called clones with MiXCR and kept productive beta chains. Identical CDR3 protein sequences are pooled into one entry, listed with their most common genes and DNA. The sample yields about 570,000 distinct CDR3 sequences; roughly 46% were counted once. Of the sample, 19% is held by the ten largest clones. Sequencing was carried out using peripheral blood or thyroid tissue (not recorded which). These receptors all come from an adult woman with Graves' disease, either hyperthyroidism or ophthalmopathy (not recorded which).

This clonotype was counted at least ten times. This chain connects TRBV5-1 to TRBJ2-7; no definite D call. Trimming left V 4 bases short and J 3 bases short, with 11 bases between. Germline V lookup: CDR1 SGHRS, CDR2 YFSETQ. This CDR3 spans 13 amino acids. The CDR3 coding sequence is TGCGCCAGCAGCCACCGGGCCAGCTACGAGCAGTACTTC. As protein: CASSHRASYEQYF.

To note about this clonotype: At one of its ends the junction is not consistent with the germline gene, which may arise from a read error. V usage is TRBV7-2 and J usage is TRBJ1-2; TRBD1 matches 7 bases. The CDR3 has 14 residues. Germline CDR1 reads SGHTA; CDR2 reads FQGNSA. The CDR3 DNA reads TGTGCCAGCAGCCCGGAGGGGGCTGACTATGGATACACCTTC. Its translation is CASSPEGADYGYTF.

This clonotype was found many times. The chain couples TRBV7-2 to TRBJ1-4; a possible D gene is TRBD1 (5 bases). V was trimmed by 5 bases and J by 2 bases, leaving 12 bases between them. Germline lookup yields CDR1 SGHTA and CDR2 FQGNSA. The CDR3 is 15 amino acids. The CDR3 region is CASSNLRDTNEKLFF. Here the CDR3 DNA reads TGTGCCAGCAGCAACCTCCGGGACACTAATGAAAAACTGTTTTTT.

The rearrangement links TRBV12-3 or TRBV12-4 to TRBJ1-4; TRBD1 might be the D (5 bases). The ends were cut back, 4 bases at V and 7 bases at J, with 16 bases in the middle. This CDR3 has 15 residues. The CDR3 here is CASSWGTGIGEKLFF. In nucleotides, the CDR3 is TGTGCCAGCAGTTGGGGGACCGGAATTGGTGAAAAACTGTTTTTT.

This clonotype was observed many times. The chain joins TRBV9 to TRBJ2-5; D tentatively reads TRBD1 or TRBD2 (5 bases each). This CDR3 has 15 amino acids. The V and J ends lost 0 bases and 1 base respectively, with 10 bases between them. Per germline, CDR1 SGDLS and CDR2 YYNGEE. In nucleotides, the CDR3 is TGTGCCAGCAGCGTAGATCACGGGACCCAAGAGACCCAGTACTTC. It specifies CASSVDHGTQETQYF.

This chain connects TRBV6-4 to TRBJ1-6; no clear D gene. Germline CDR1 and CDR2: MRHNA and SNTAGT. The CDR3 is made up of 13 amino acids. With 7 bases removed from V and 9 bases from J, the gap between germline ends came to 13 bases. Here the CDR3 reads CASIGGLSSPLHF. In nucleotides, the CDR3 is TGTGCCAGCATCGGCGGCCTGTCTTCACCCCTCCACTTT.

The V gene is TRBV10-3, the J gene TRBJ2-7; the D gene is possibly TRBD1 (5 bases). CDR1 is ENHRY, CDR2 SYGVKD, per germline. The CDR3 is 15 residues long. V lost 4 bases, J lost 2 bases, and 15 bases lay in between. This chain's CDR3 is CAISGRQGSTYEQYF. The CDR3 nucleotides read TGTGCCATCAGTGGGCGGCAGGGTAGTACCTACGAGCAGTACTTC.

At least ten counts were recorded for this clonotype. V and J are TRBV6-6 and TRBJ1-2, with D tentatively TRBD1 (5 bases). The germline V gene encodes CDR1 MNHNY and CDR2 SVGAGI (reference sequence). There are 14 residues in the CDR3. Trimming shortened V by 7 bases and J by 3 bases, and 15 bases separated the two germline ends. The CDR3 sequence: CASIWGGGYYGYTF. The DNA of the CDR3 is TGTGCCAGCATTTGGGGCGGGGGTTACTATGGCTACACCTTC.

The V gene is TRBV10-3, the J gene TRBJ2-7; no clear D. CDR1 and CDR2 (germline): ENHRY, SYGVKD. This CDR3 contains 12 residues. V lost 2 bases, J lost 3 bases, and 5 bases lay in between. Here the CDR3 DNA reads TGTGCCATCAGTGAGGGCGACTACGAGCAGTACTTC. Its protein product is CAISEGDYEQYF.

The chain has TRBV7-3 and TRBJ1-5; D call uncertain. TRBJ2-3 explains the end of the DNA better; the J call may be wrong. Germline V lookup: CDR1 SGHTA, CDR2 FQGTGA. The CDR3 loop spans 14 amino acids. CDR3: CASSPYASTDTQYF. DNA for the CDR3: TGTGCCAGCAGCCCGTACGCCAGCACAGATACGCAGTATTTT.

CDR3 nucleotide sequence: TGTGCCAGCAGCTTGGACAGGGTGAGCGAGCAGTACTTC. It translates to CASSLDRVSEQYF. This chain uses TRBV5-6 with TRBJ2-7, with D possibly being TRBD1 (6 bases). The CDR3 spans 13 residues. Trimming removed 0 bases from V and 6 bases from J, with 10 bases in between. CDR1 and CDR2 (germline): SGHDT, YYEEEE.

Ten or more counts support this clonotype. The V and J genes are TRBV12-3 or TRBV12-4 and TRBJ1-2, with 10 bases aligning to TRBD1. The ends lost 6 bases at V and 8 bases at J; junction bases unmatched: 6. There are 13 residues in the CDR3. DNA of the CDR3: TGTGCCAGCAGCAGACAGGGGGCTGGGGGCTACACCTTC. It yields the protein CASSRQGAGGYTF.